These 22 T cell receptor beta chains share one sample of origin, sequenced in a study of OX40 agonist ivuxolimab in advanced cancers. Sequenced by immunoSEQ multiplex PCR; TCRdb stores in-frame clones only, minus some. Of 65,000 to 85,000 clones listed, about 85% are singletons. This specimen consisted of CD4+ or CD8+ T cells sorted from blood, obtained in a trial of the OX40 agonist ivuxolimab. The receptors were sampled from an adult with an advanced solid tumor such as melanoma, head and neck, liver or kidney cancer.

V is TRBV19 and J is TRBJ1-1; perhaps TRBD1 as D (5 bases). Germline assignment: CDR1 LNHDA and CDR2 SQIVND (reference sequence). Trimming shortened V by 9 bases and J by 0 bases, and 14 bases separated the two germline ends. CDR3 length: 14 amino acids. CDR3 sequence reads: CASRRDGMNTEAFF. The CDR3 nucleotides are TGTGCCAGCCGAAGGGACGGGATGAACACTGAAGCTTTCTTT.

Details on this clone: Other nucleotide sequences in the sample specify the same CDR3. The chain employs TRBV7-2 and TRBJ2-3; D ambiguous. The CDR3 runs 12 residues. V gave up 6 bases and J gave up 3 bases, with 7 bases separating them. Germline CDR1 and CDR2: SGHTA and FQGNSA. The CDR3: CASSTSTDTQYF. CDR3 bases: TGTGCCAGCAGTACCTCGACAGATACGCAGTATTTT.

The table lists this clone with a few counts. V usage is TRBV28 and J usage is TRBJ1-5; D gene unclear. V lost 5 bases and J lost 5, with 10 bases in between. The CDR3 covers 13 residues. Germline loops: CDR1 MDHEN, CDR2 SYDVKM. The CDR3 nucleotides read TGTGCCAGCAGTCACTACATTGATCAGCCCCAGCATTTT. It encodes CASSHYIDQPQHF.

The gene calls are TRBV4-2 and TRBJ1-2; D is perhaps TRBD1 (5 bases). CDR1 and CDR2 (germline): LGHNA, YNFKEQ. CDR3 length: 13 residues. The V end lost 3 bases, the J end lost 2 bases, and 7 bases lay between the germline ends. The CDR3 DNA reads as TGTGCCAGCAGCCAGAGACAGAACTATGGCTACACCTTC. Its translation: CASSQRQNYGYTF.

The genes are TRBV5-1 and TRBJ1-1; 7 nucleotides match TRBD1. CDR3 length: 14 residues. V was clipped by 6 bases and J by 2 bases; unmatched bases: 7. Germline V CDR1 and CDR2: SGHRS, YFSETQ. This CDR3 reads CASMMTGFNTEAFF. CDR3 nucleotide sequence: TGCGCCAGCATGATGACAGGGTTCAACACTGAAGCTTTCTTT. The variable domain in full, with the rest retrieved from reference TRBV5-1 and TRBJ1-1, is KAGVTQTPRYLIKTRGQQVTLSCSPISGHRSVSWYQQTPGQGLQFLFEYFSETQRNKGNFPGRFSGRQFSNSRSEMNVSTLELGDSALYLCASMMTGFNTEAFFGQGTRLTVV.

J is TRBJ1-2 and V is TRBV2; possibly TRBD1 for D (6 bases). The germline V gene has CDR1 SNHLY and CDR2 FYNNEI. Trimming shortened V by 3 bases and J by 4 bases, and 24 bases separated the two germline ends. The CDR3 loop spans 18 amino acids. CDR3 sequence (DNA): TGTGCCAGCAGTGATGTTCTTGGGACCCCCGGGGGCTCCTATGGCTACACCTTC. Residues: CASSDVLGTPGGSYGYTF.

The genes are TRBV19 and TRBJ1-2, with D hard to call. CDR3 length equals 14 residues. Germline V gene lookup returns CDR1 LNHDA and CDR2 SQIVND (reference sequence). V was cut by 5 bases and J by 5 bases, with 15 bases left in between. CDR3 coding DNA: TGTGCCAGTAGTCATGGGAAGGGCTTTTATGGCTACACCTTC. Its protein is CASSHGKGFYGYTF. Full variable domain (rest looked up from reference TRBV19 and TRBJ1-2): DGGITQSPKYLFRKEGQNVTLSCEQNLNHDAMYWYRQDPGQGLRLIYYSQIVNDFQKGDIAEGYSVSREKKESFPLTVTSAQKNPTAFYLCASSHGKGFYGYTFGSGTRLTVV.

The gene calls are TRBV5-4 and TRBJ1-6; D perhaps matches TRBD1 (6 bases). The V gene's germline CDR1 is SGHNT and CDR2 YYREEE (reference sequence). This CDR3 spans 15 amino acids. V was pared by 0 bases and J by 7 bases, with 11 bases between. The chain's CDR3 is CASSLEAGVNSPLHF. DNA for the CDR3: TGTGCCAGCAGCTTGGAAGCAGGGGTGAATTCACCCCTCCACTTT.

The chain couples TRBV27 to TRBJ2-7, with D perhaps matching TRBD1 (7 bases). Trimming removed 5 bases from V and 6 bases from J, with 17 bases in between. Germline lookup yields CDR1 MNHEY and CDR2 SMNVEV (reference sequence). The CDR3 consists of 14 residues. In DNA form, the CDR3 reads TGTGCCAGCAGTACCTACCGACAGGGAGGCGAGCAGTACTTC. Protein: CASSTYRQGGEQYF.

V gene TRBV15 combines with J gene TRBJ2-7; the match to TRBD2 covers 7 bases. The V and J ends lost 2 bases and 7 bases, in that order; junction bases with no gene match: 17. CDR1 and CDR2 (germline): LNHNV, YYDKDF (reference sequence). The CDR3 has 17 amino acids. CDR3 sequence: CATSRKQRAGLGSEQYF. CDR3 bases: TGTGCCACCAGCAGAAAACAGAGAGCGGGGTTGGGAAGTGAGCAGTACTTC.

The chain carries TRBV11-2 and TRBJ1-4; 10 bases are shared with TRBD1. Germline trimming cut 6 bases from V and 5 bases from J; bases unmatched to any gene: 6. This CDR3 region has 15 residues. The V gene's germline CDR1 is SGHAT and CDR2 FQNNGV. DNA of the CDR3: TGTGCCAGCAGTGAAATGGACAGGGGGAATGAAAAACTGTTTTTT. Protein product: CASSEMDRGNEKLFF.

This rearrangement joins TRBV30 to TRBJ2-1, with TRBD2 matching 10 bases. Per germline, CDR1 GTSNPN and CDR2 SVGIG (reference sequence). V trimming: 0 bases; J trimming: 9 bases; junction bases outside the gene matches: 8. There are 15 residues in the CDR3. CDR3 in DNA: TGTGCCTGGAGTGTACGGAGCGGGGGGGCGATTGAGCAGTTCTTC. As protein: CAWSVRSGGAIEQFF.

This clone was seen only a few times. The chain recombines TRBV18 with TRBJ2-2, with D hard to call. This CDR3 has 14 residues. Germline CDR1 and CDR2: KGHSH and LQKENI. V was clipped by 5 bases and J by 0 bases, with 7 bases between them. This CDR3 is CASSGYANTGELFF. For the CDR3, the DNA is TGTGCCAGCTCAGGGTATGCGAACACCGGGGAGCTGTTTTTT.

V and J are TRBV18 and TRBJ2-2, with D possibly being TRBD1 (6 bases). Per germline, CDR1 KGHSH and CDR2 LQKENI. With 2 bases removed from V and 7 bases from J, the gap between germline ends came to 14 bases. There are 15 residues in the CDR3. The CDR3 coding sequence is TGTGCCAGCTCACCAATAGGGGGATCAGGCGGGGAGCTGTTTTTT. Translated, it gives CASSPIGGSGGELFF.

The chain has TRBV5-1 and TRBJ2-1, with D possibly being TRBD2 (5 bases). V lost 1 base and J 7 bases, leaving 15 bases between the germline ends. Looked up from germline, CDR1 is SGHRS and CDR2 is YFSETQ. The CDR3 is 15 residues long. The DNA for the CDR3 is TGCGCCAGCAGCTTGTTCCTATTAGCGAAAAATGAGCAGTTCTTC. Its protein product is CASSLFLLAKNEQFF.

Here the CDR3 reads CASSQKEEETQYF. In DNA form, the CDR3 reads TGCGCCAGCAGCCAAAAGGAGGAAGAGACCCAGTACTTC. The chain has TRBV4-1 and TRBJ2-5, with a possible D match to TRBD2 (5 bases). Trimming took 2 bases from V and 3 from J, leaving 7 bases between them. Germline CDR1 MGHRA, CDR2 YSYEKL. CDR3 length: 13 residues.

The chain uses TRBV7-2 and TRBJ2-7; 7 bases are shared with TRBD2. The CDR3 length is 14 residues. Germline V lookup: CDR1 SGHTA, CDR2 FQGNSA. V shed 3 bases and J 1 base; nucleotides not matched to a gene: 3. CDR3 nucleotides: TGTGCCAGCAGCTTTGCAGCGGGGTCCTACGAGCAGTACTTC. Protein product: CASSFAAGSYEQYF.

The chain carries TRBV6-6 and TRBJ2-7; possible D gene TRBD2, 5 bases. The V and J ends lost 6 bases and 2 bases respectively, with 17 bases between them. The CDR3 has 15 residues. Germline assignment: CDR1 MNHNY and CDR2 SVGAGI (reference sequence). CDR3 nucleotides: TGTGCCAGCAGCAGTTCCCCCCCCGGGGCCTACGAGCAGTACTTC. Encoded protein: CASSSSPPGAYEQYF.

The V and J genes are TRBV6-1 and TRBJ2-5; TRBD1 matches at 7 bases. This CDR3 is built from 14 residues. Trimming cost V 5 bases and J 4 bases; bases outside gene matches: 7. From germline, CDR1 is MNHNS and CDR2 SASEGT. The CDR3 bases are TGTGCCAGCAGTCCCGGGACAGAAATAGAGACCCAGTACTTC. It yields the protein CASSPGTEIETQYF.

V and J are TRBV5-1 and TRBJ2-7; tentatively, D is TRBD1 or TRBD2 (5 bases each). The CDR3 spans 14 residues. Trimming stripped 0 bases from V and 3 bases from J, with 10 bases between. The germline V gene has CDR1 SGHRS and CDR2 YFSETQ. The CDR3 protein is CASSLGDGIYEQYF. The CDR3 DNA reads TGCGCCAGCAGCTTGGGGGACGGTATCTACGAGCAGTACTTC.

The chain has TRBV5-1 and TRBJ1-1; TRBD1 aligns across 8 bases. The ends lost 0 bases at V and 4 bases at J; junction bases unmatched: 2. The V gene's germline CDR1 is SGHRS and CDR2 YFSETQ. The CDR3 extends over 14 amino acids. CDR3 coding DNA: TGCGCCAGCAGCTTGGGGACAGGGACCACTGAAGCTTTCTTT. It yields the protein CASSLGTGTTEAFF. Full variable domain (rest looked up from reference TRBV5-1 and TRBJ1-1): KAGVTQTPRYLIKTRGQQVTLSCSPISGHRSVSWYQQTPGQGLQFLFEYFSETQRNKGNFPGRFSGRQFSNSRSEMNVSTLELGDSALYLCASSLGTGTTEAFFGQGTRLTVV.

The chain recombines TRBV5-1 with TRBJ1-2, with 8 bases matching TRBD1. Losses at the gene ends were 5 bases for V and 5 bases for J; bases not matched to a gene: 5. This CDR3 comprises 13 residues. Germline assignment: CDR1 SGHRS and CDR2 YFSETQ. The CDR3 bases are TGCGCCAGCAGGACAGGGGATGGGTATGGCTACACCTTC. It translates to CASRTGDGYGYTF.